These 12 T cell receptor beta chains were all obtained from the same sample, sequenced in a study of T cells after yellow fever vaccination. Via MiXCR, TCRdb re-called the 5' RACE reads, giving one row per CDR3 protein. The sample has some 400,000 distinct CDR3 sequences, roughly 6.2% seen once; the top ten hold approximately 16%. Source: PBMCs, taken 5 days after the yellow fever booster vaccination. These receptors all come from a man between 25 and 39 years old who received the YFV17D yellow fever vaccine.

V is TRBV4-2 and J is TRBJ2-7, with D uncertain. CDR3 size: 13 residues. The V end lost 1 base, the J end lost 2 bases, and 6 bases lay between the germline ends. Germline lookup yields CDR1 LGHNA and CDR2 YNFKEQ. This CDR3 is CASSQVRAYEQYF. CDR3 in DNA: TGTGCCAGCAGCCAAGTGAGAGCCTACGAGCAGTACTTC.

This clonotype was seen more than once but under ten times. This chain links TRBV4-3 with TRBJ2-7; no firm D call. The V end was cut by 1 base, the J end by 0 bases, with 10 bases between. The CDR3 runs to 15 residues. Germline lookup yields CDR1 LGHNA and CDR2 YSLEER. The CDR3 DNA sequence: TGCGCCAGCAGCCAAGGGGCCACGGTCTCCTACGAGCAGTACTTC. This sequence encodes CASSQGATVSYEQYF.

This clonotype occurred a few times. The rearrangement links TRBV20-1 to TRBJ2-3; D gene uncertain. V was clipped by 4 bases and J by 6 bases, with 11 bases between them. The length of the CDR3 is 12 residues. Per the germline V gene, CDR1 is DFQATT and CDR2 is SNEGSKA (reference sequence). The CDR3 coding sequence is TGCAGTGCTAAGATCCCCAGTGATACGCAGTATTTT. Encoded protein: CSAKIPSDTQYF.

The table lists this clonotype with a few counts. V is TRBV19 and J is TRBJ2-1; 10 bases are shared with TRBD1. With 6 bases clipped from V and 2 bases from J, the junction kept 19 bases outside the gene matches. CDR1 is LNHDA and CDR2 is SQIVND in the germline V gene (reference sequence). The CDR3 has 20 residues. CDR3 in DNA: TGTGCCAGTAGGAGGTTGGCTGGGACAGGGGATGGGAGCGCCTACAATGAGCAGTTCTTC. Translation gives CASRRLAGTGDGSAYNEQFF.

This clonotype was observed many times. CDR3 in amino acids: CASSQQAGIRDTQYF. The CDR3 bases are TGTGCCAGCAGTCAACAGGCTGGTATAAGAGATACGCAGTATTTT. The genes are TRBV6-1 and TRBJ2-3, with D possibly being TRBD1 (5 bases). The V end was cut by 5 bases, the J end by 5 bases, with 17 bases between. CDR3 length: 15 amino acids. The V gene's germline CDR1 is MNHNS and CDR2 SASEGT.

This clonotype turned up a few times. V usage is TRBV5-4 and J usage is TRBJ2-7, with D perhaps TRBD1 or TRBD2 (7 bases each). The CDR3 sequence is 16 residues long. V was shortened by 3 bases and J by 0 bases, with 16 bases between the two germline ends. CDR1 and CDR2 from the germline V gene are SGHNT and YYREEE (reference sequence). CDR3 sequence: CASSSGGDRGSYEQYF. CDR3 nucleotides: TGTGCCAGCAGCTCAGGGGGGGACCGGGGCTCCTACGAGCAGTACTTC.

This clonotype has a handful of counts. The chain employs TRBV7-2 and TRBJ2-7; possible D gene TRBD1, 6 bases. CDR3 length: 12 residues. Between the trimmed V and J ends, which lost 5 bases and 9 bases, there was a span of 14 bases. CDR1 is SGHTA, CDR2 FQGNSA, per germline. This chain's CDR3 is CASSLPVGAQYF. The CDR3 DNA follows: TGTGCCAGCAGCCTCCCCGTGGGGGCGCAGTACTTC.

This clonotype showed up just a few times. The chain employs TRBV11-1 and TRBJ2-3, with 12 bases lining up with TRBD2. Trimming cost V 5 bases and J 3 bases; bases outside gene matches: 18. The CDR3 extends over 20 amino acids. Per germline, CDR1 SGHAT and CDR2 FQDESV (reference sequence). The CDR3: CASSTSTSGSPYRPTDTQYF. The CDR3, as DNA: TGTGCCAGCAGCACATCGACTAGCGGGAGCCCATACCGTCCGACAGATACGCAGTATTTT. Filled out from reference TRBV11-1 and TRBJ2-3, the complete variable domain reads EAEVAQSPRYKITEKSQAVAFWCDPISGHATLYWYRQILGQGPELLVQFQDESVVDDSQLPKDRFSAERLKGVDSTLKIQPAELGDSAMYLCASSTSTSGSPYRPTDTQYFGPGTRLTVL.

The genes are TRBV7-9 and TRBJ1-2; tentative D call: TRBD1 (6 bases). The CDR3 is 17 residues long. With 3 bases removed from V and 0 bases from J, the gap between germline ends came to 17 bases. From germline, CDR1 is SEHNR and CDR2 FQNEAQ (reference sequence). The CDR3 nucleotides read TGTGCCAGCAGCTTCTACTTCTCTACAGGGTCTAACTATGGCTACACCTTC. Encoded protein: CASSFYFSTGSNYGYTF.

This clonotype appeared a few times. The genes are TRBV7-8 and TRBJ2-2; 11 nucleotides match TRBD1. The CDR3 spans 16 residues. Germline lookup yields CDR1 SGHVS and CDR2 FQNEAQ. The V and J ends lost 4 bases and 7 bases, in that order; junction bases with no gene match: 8. In DNA form, the CDR3 reads TGTGCCAGCAGCTACCGGGACAGGGGGTTCGGCGGGGAGCTGTTTTTT. Translating gives CASSYRDRGFGGELFF. The full variable domain, in which reference TRBV7-8 and TRBJ2-2 provide the parts outside the CDR3, is GAGVSQSPRYKVAKRGQDVALRCDPISGHVSLFWYQQALGQGPEFLTYFQNEAQLDKSGLPSDRFFAERPEGSVSTLKIQRTQQEDSAVYLCASSYRDRGFGGELFFGEGSRLTVL.

This clonotype was recorded at least ten times. The chain couples TRBV5-1 to TRBJ1-5, with D unresolved. The V end was cut by 4 bases, the J end by 0 bases, with 8 bases between. The CDR3 loop spans 14 amino acids. Germline V gene data show CDR1 as SGHRS and CDR2 as YFSETQ. The CDR3 region is CASSEDPSNQPQHF. Written as DNA, the CDR3 is TGCGCCAGCAGCGAGGACCCTAGCAATCAGCCCCAGCATTTT.

Ten or more counts support this clonotype. V is TRBV4-3 and J is TRBJ2-1; 13 nucleotides align to TRBD2. CDR1 LGHNA and CDR2 YSLEER come from the germline V gene. The CDR3 covers 14 residues. J was trimmed by 10 bases and V by 2 bases; bases with no gene match: 2. CDR3 protein: CASSQTSGRAEQFF. In DNA form, the CDR3 reads TGCGCCAGCAGCCAAACTAGCGGGAGGGCAGAGCAGTTCTTC.